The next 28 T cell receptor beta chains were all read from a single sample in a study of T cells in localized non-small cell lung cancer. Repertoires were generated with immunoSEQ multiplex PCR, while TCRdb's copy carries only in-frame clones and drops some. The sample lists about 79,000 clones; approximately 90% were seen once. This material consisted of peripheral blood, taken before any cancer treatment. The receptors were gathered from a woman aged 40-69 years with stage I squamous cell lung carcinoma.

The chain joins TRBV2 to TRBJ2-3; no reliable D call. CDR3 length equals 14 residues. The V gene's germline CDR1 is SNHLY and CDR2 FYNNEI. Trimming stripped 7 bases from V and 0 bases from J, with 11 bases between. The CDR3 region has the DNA TGTGCCAGCACCCCAGCGTCCAGCACAGATACGCAGTATTTT. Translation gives CASTPASSTDTQYF.

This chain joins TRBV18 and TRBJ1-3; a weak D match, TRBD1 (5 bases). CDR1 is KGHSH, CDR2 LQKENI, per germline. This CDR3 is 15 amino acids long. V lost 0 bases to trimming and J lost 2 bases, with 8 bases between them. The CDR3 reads CASSPPSRAGNTIYF. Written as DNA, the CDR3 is TGTGCCAGCTCACCACCCAGCAGGGCTGGAAACACCATATATTTT.

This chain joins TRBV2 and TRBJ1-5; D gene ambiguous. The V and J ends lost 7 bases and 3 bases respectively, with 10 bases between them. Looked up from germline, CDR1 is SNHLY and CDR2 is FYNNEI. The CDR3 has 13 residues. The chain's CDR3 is CASNRDNNQPQHF. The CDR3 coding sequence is TGTGCCAGCAATAGAGATAACAATCAGCCCCAGCATTTT. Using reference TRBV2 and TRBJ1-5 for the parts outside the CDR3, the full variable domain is EPEVTQTPSHQVTQMGQEVILRCVPISNHLYFYWYRQILGQKVEFLVSFYNNEISEKSEIFDDQFSVERPDGSNFTLKIRSTKLEDSAMYFCASNRDNNQPQHFGDGTRLSIL.

CDR3 DNA: TGTGCCAGCAGCGCAGCCGGGACAGGCATCTACGAGCAGTACTTC. Its protein product is CASSAAGTGIYEQYF. The V gene is TRBV5-4, the J gene TRBJ2-7; 8 bases match TRBD1. CDR3 length equals 15 residues. Trimming took 4 bases from V and 3 from J; bases not matched to a gene: 9. The germline gives CDR1 SGHNT, CDR2 YYREEE (reference sequence). Full variable domain (missing parts from reference TRBV5-4 and TRBJ2-7): ETGVTQSPTHLIKTRGQQVTLRCSSQSGHNTVSWYQQALGQGPQFIFQYYREEENGRGNFPPRFSGLQFPNYSSELNVNALELDDSALYLCASSAAGTGIYEQYFGPGTRLTVT.

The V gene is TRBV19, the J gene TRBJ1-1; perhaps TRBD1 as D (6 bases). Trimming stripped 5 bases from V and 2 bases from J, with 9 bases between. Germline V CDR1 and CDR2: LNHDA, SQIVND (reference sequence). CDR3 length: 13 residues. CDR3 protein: CASSVRGNTEAFF. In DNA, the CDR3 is TGTGCCAGTAGTGTCAGGGGAAACACTGAAGCTTTCTTT.

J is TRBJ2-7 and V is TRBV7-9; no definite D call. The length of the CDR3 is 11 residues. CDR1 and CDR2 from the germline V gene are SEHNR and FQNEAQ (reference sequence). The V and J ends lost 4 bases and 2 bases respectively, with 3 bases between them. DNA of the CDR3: TGTGCCAGCAGCTCTGCCTACGAGCAGTACTTC. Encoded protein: CASSSAYEQYF.

The CDR3 coding sequence is TGTGCCAGCAGCCAAGAAGCAGGTATCTCACCCCTCCACTTT. Translation gives CASSQEAGISPLHF. This chain joins TRBV14 and TRBJ1-6; D unresolved. Looked up from germline, CDR1 is SGHDN and CDR2 is FVKESK. Between the trimmed V and J ends, which lost 0 bases and 10 bases, there was a span of 10 bases. This CDR3 is 14 amino acids long.

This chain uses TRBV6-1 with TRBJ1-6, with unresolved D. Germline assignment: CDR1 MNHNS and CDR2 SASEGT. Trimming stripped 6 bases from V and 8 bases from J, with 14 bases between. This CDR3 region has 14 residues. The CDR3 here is CASRSGTGYSPLHF. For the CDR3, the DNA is TGTGCCAGCAGGTCCGGAACTGGATATTCACCCCTCCACTTT.

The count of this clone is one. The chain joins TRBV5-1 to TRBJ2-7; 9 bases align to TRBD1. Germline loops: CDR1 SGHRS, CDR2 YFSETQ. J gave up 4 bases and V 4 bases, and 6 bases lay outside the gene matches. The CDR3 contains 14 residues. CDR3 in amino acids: CASSPGQGPYEQYF. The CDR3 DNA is TGCGCCAGCAGCCCGGGACAGGGACCGTACGAGCAGTACTTC.

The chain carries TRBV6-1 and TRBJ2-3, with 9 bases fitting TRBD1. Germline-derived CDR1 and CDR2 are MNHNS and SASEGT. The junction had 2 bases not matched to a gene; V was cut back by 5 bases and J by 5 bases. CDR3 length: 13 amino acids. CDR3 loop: CASSKDRGDTQYF. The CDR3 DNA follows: TGTGCCAGCAGTAAGGACAGGGGAGATACGCAGTATTTT.

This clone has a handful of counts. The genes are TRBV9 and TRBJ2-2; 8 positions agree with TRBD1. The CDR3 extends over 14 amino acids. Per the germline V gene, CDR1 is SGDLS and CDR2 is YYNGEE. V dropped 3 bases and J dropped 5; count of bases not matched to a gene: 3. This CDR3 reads CASSATGGTGELFF. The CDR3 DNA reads TGTGCCAGCAGCGCCACAGGGGGGACCGGGGAGCTGTTTTTT. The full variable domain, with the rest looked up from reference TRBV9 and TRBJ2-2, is DSGVTQTPKHLITATGQRVTLRCSPRSGDLSVYWYQQSLDQGLQFLIQYYNGEERAKGNILERFSAQQFPDLHSELNLSSLELGDSALYFCASSATGGTGELFFGEGSRLTVL.

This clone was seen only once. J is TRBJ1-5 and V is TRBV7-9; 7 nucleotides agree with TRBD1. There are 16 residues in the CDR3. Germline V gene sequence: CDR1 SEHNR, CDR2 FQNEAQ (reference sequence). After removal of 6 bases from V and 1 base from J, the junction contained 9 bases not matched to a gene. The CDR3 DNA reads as TGTGCCAGCAGTTTTCAGGGGGTGGAGAGCAATCAGCCCCAGCATTTT. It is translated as CASSFQGVESNQPQHF.

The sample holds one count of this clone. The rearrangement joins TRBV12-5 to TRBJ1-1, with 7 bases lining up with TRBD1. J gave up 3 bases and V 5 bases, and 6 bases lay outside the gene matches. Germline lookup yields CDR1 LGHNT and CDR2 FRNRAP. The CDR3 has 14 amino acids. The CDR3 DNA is TGTGCTAGTGGTCCCTGGGACAGCCACACTGAAGCTTTCTTT. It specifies CASGPWDSHTEAFF.

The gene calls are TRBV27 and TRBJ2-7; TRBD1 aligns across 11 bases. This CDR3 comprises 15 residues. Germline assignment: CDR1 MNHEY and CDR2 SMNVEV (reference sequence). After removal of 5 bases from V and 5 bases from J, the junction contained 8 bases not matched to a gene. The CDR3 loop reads CASSLRDRGIDEQYF. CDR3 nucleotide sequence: TGTGCCAGCAGTCTCCGGGACAGGGGGATCGACGAGCAGTACTTC.

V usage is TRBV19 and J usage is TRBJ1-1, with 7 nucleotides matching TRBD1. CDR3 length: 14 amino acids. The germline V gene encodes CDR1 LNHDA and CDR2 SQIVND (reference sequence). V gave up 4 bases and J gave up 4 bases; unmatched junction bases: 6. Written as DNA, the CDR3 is TGTGCCAGTAGTAGGAGACAGGGCCTCACTGAAGCTTTCTTT. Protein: CASSRRQGLTEAFF.

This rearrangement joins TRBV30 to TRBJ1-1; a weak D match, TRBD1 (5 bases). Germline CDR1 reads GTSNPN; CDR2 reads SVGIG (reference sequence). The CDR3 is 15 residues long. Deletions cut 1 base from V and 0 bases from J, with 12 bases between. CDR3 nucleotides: TGTGCCTGGAGTGCTCCGGGACTCTTGAACACTGAAGCTTTCTTT. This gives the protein CAWSAPGLLNTEAFF.

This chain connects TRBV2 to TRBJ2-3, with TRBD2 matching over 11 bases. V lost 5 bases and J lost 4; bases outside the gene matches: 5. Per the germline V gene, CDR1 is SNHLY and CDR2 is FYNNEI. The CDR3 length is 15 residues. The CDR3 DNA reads TGTGCCAGCAGTCCCTTAGCGGGGGGGTCAGATACGCAGTATTTT. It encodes CASSPLAGGSDTQYF.

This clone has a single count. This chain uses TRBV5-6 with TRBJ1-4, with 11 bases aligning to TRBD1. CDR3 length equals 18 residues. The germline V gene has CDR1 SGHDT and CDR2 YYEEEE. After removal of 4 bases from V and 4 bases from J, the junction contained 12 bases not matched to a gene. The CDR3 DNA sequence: TGTGCCAGCAGCCGAACCGGACAGGGGGCTCTCTTTAATGAAAAACTGTTTTTT. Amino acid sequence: CASSRTGQGALFNEKLFF.

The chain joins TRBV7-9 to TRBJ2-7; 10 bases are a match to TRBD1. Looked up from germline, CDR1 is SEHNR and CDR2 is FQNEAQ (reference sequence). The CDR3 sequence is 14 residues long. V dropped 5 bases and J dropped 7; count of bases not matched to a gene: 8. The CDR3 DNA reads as TGTGCCAGCAGCCAAGGGACAGGGGTGGGGGAGCAGTACTTC. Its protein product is CASSQGTGVGEQYF.

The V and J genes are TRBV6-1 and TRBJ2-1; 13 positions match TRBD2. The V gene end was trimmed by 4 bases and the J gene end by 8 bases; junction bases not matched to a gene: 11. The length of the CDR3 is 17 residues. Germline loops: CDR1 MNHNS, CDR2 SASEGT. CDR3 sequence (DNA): TGTGCCAGCAGTGTAACTAGCGGGGGGGCCGTAGTATATGAGCAGTTCTTC. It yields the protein CASSVTSGGAVVYEQFF.

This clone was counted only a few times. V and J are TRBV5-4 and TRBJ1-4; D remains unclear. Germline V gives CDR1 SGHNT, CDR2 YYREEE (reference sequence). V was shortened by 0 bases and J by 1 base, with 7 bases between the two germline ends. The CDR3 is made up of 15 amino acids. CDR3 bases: TGTGCCAGCAGCTTGGATCGGGGAACTAATGAAAAACTGTTTTTT. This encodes CASSLDRGTNEKLFF.

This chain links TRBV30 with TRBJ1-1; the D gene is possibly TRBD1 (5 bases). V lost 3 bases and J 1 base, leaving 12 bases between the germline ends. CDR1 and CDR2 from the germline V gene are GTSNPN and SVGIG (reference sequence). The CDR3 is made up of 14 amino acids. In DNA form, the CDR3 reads TGTGCCTGGAGCCACGTTGGGACGAACACTGAAGCTTTCTTT. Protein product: CAWSHVGTNTEAFF.

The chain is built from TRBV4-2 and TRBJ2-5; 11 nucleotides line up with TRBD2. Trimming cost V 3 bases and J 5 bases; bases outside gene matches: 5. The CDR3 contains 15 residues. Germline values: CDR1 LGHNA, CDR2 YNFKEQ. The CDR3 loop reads CASSQVAGGPETQYF. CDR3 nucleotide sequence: TGTGCCAGCAGCCAGGTAGCGGGGGGGCCCGAGACCCAGTACTTC.

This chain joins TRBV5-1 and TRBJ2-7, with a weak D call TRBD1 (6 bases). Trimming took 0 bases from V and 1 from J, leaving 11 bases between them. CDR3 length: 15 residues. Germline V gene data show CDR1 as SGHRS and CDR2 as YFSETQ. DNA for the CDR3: TGCGCCAGCAGCTTGGATGCCAGGGGATCCTACGAGCAGTACTTC. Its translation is CASSLDARGSYEQYF.

The CDR3 DNA sequence: TGTGCCTTCATTATTGGGGGGCGCGGCTATGGCTACACCTTC. Its protein product is CAFIIGGRGYGYTF. This chain joins TRBV30 and TRBJ1-2; a weak D match, TRBD1 (6 bases). The CDR3 contains 14 residues. The germline V gene encodes CDR1 GTSNPN and CDR2 SVGIG (reference sequence). Trimming took 7 bases from V and 4 from J, leaving 19 bases between them.

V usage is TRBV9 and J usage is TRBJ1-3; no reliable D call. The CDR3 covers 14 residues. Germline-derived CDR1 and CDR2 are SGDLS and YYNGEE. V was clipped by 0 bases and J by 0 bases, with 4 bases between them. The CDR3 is CASSVESSGNTIYF. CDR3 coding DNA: TGTGCCAGCAGCGTAGAGAGCTCTGGAAACACCATATATTTT.

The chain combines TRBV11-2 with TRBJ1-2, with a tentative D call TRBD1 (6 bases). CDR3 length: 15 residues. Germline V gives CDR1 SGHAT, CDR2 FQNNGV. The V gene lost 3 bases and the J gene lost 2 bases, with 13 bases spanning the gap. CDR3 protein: CASSFAGTKNYGYTF. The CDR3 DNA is TGTGCCAGCAGCTTCGCCGGGACAAAAAACTATGGCTACACCTTC.

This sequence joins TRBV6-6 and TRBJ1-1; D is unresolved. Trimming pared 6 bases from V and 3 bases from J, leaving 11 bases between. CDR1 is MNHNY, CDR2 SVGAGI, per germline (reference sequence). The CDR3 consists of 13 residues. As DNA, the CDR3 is TGTGCCAGCAGCCGAGAAGGCTACACTGAAGCTTTCTTT. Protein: CASSREGYTEAFF.